What follows are 5 T cell receptor beta chains derived from one specimen sequenced in a study of blood T cell repertoires in COVID-19. Profiling relied on immunoSEQ multiplex PCR, and the TCRdb table lists in-frame clones only, not all of them. The sample consists of 250,000 to 300,000 clones, about nine tenths of them appearing once. Input material: peripheral blood. These receptors all stem from a woman aged 25 to 39 with COVID-19, enrolled during active disease.

CDR3 DNA: TGTGCCTGGAGTCTACTCCCGGGGGATACGCAGTATTTT. Its protein is CAWSLLPGDTQYF. J is TRBJ2-3 and V is TRBV30; D perhaps matches TRBD2 (5 bases). V shed 2 bases and J shed 6 bases, with 12 bases lying between them. Germline CDR1 GTSNPN, CDR2 SVGIG (reference sequence). This CDR3 has 13 amino acids.

This clone was seen at least ten times. V usage is TRBV29-1 and J usage is TRBJ1-1; 7 bases align to TRBD1. Germline V lookup: CDR1 SQVTM, CDR2 ANQGSEA. The CDR3 sequence is 13 residues long. Trimming at V came to 6 bases and at J to 5 bases, leaving 9 bases not matched to a gene. The CDR3 region has the DNA TGCAGCGTAGGAGCACAGGGGATAACTGAAGCTTTCTTT. Residues: CSVGAQGITEAFF.

The chain employs TRBV4-1 and TRBJ2-3; TRBD1 agrees at 9 bases. The germline V gene has CDR1 MGHRA and CDR2 YSYEKL. Losses at the gene ends were 3 bases for V and 5 bases for J; bases not matched to a gene: 6. The CDR3 runs to 15 residues. This CDR3 is CASSQPDRGVDTQYF. The CDR3 DNA follows: TGCGCCAGCAGCCAGCCTGACAGGGGGGTAGATACGCAGTATTTT.

Comment on this clone: The same CDR3 also results from other DNA sequences found in this sample. V is TRBV5-1 and J is TRBJ2-3; 7 nucleotides line up with TRBD1. Trimming cost V 0 bases and J 6 bases; bases outside gene matches: 7. CDR3 length: 15 amino acids. The V gene's germline CDR1 is SGHRS and CDR2 YFSETQ. The CDR3 nucleotides are TGCGCCAGCAGCTTGGAAGGGGGCCTAGGCGATACGCAGTATTTT. The encoded protein is CASSLEGGLGDTQYF.

The chain joins TRBV5-4 to TRBJ1-2; D gene unclear. Per germline, CDR1 SGHNT and CDR2 YYREEE (reference sequence). Trimming removed 4 bases from V and 0 bases from J, with 7 bases in between. The length of the CDR3 is 13 residues. The chain's CDR3 is CASSHPANYGYTF. CDR3 DNA sequence: TGTGCCAGCAGCCATCCAGCTAACTATGGCTACACCTTC.